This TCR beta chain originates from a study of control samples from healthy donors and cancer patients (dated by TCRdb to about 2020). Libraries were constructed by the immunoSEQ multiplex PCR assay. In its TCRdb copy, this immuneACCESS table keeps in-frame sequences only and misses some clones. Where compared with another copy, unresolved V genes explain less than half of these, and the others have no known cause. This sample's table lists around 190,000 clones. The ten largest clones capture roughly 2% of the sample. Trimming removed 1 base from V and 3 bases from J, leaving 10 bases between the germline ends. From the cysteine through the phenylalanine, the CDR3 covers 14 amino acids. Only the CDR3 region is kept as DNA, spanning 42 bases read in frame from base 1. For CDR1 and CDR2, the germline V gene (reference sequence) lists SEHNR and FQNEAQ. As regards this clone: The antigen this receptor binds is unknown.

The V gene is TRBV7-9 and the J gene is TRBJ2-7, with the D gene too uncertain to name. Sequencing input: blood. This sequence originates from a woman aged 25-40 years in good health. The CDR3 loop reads CASSLVRKGYEQYF. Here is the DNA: TGTGCCAGCAGCTTAGTCCGGAAGGGCTACGAGCAGTACTTC.